This T cell receptor (beta chain) emerged from a study of control samples from healthy donors and cancer patients. Profiled with immunoSEQ multiplex PCR; TCRdb holds only in-frame clones, not every one. The table lists some 45,000 clones, under 95% of them singletons. V was trimmed by 3 bases and J by 8 bases, leaving 13 bases between them. The CDR3 length is 14 residues. Germline assignment: CDR1 MGHRA and CDR2 YSYEKL. Material: PBMCs. This TCR derives from a woman between 40 and 55 years old with head and neck cancer. The V gene is TRBV4-1, the J gene TRBJ1-4, with D unresolved. For the CDR3, the DNA is TGCGCCAGCAGCCAGACCCCCGTCTCGGAAAAACTGTTTTTT. Its translation: CASSQTPVSEKLFF.